A selection of T cell receptor beta chains follows, all from one sample in a study of Ad26.COV2.S vaccination and SARS-CoV-2 variants. Clones were read by immunoSEQ multiplex PCR, and TCRdb kept only the in-frame ones, dropping some. The data hold 500,000 or so clones, with around 90% observed a single time. The material was peripheral blood, obtained in a trial of Ad26.COV2.S vaccine versus placebo. The receptors originated from a person between 18 and 59 years old who received the Ad26.COV2.S COVID-19 vaccine or a placebo. The CDR3 runs from the conserved cysteine through the conserved F or W. Each record gives: V gene, clone size, J gene, D gene, CDR3 protein, CDR3 DNA. A D gene is named only where the DNA matches it firmly. For some rows the clone size is stated as once, few or many, or as a class when expanded; others skip it.

V: TRBV18
size: NA
J: TRBJ1-2
D: NA
CDR3: CASSPVTDGGYTF
DNA: TGTGCCAGCTCACCAGTAACGGACGGGGGCTACACCTTC

V: TRBV25-1
size: NA
J: TRBJ2-3
D: TRBD2
CDR3: CASSDPRTSGSKDTQYF
DNA: TGTGCCAGCAGTGATCCACGGACTAGCGGGAGTAAGGATACGCAGTATTTT

V: TRBV2
size: once
J: TRBJ2-7
D: NA
CDR3: CASQTRGDEQYF
DNA: TGTGCCAGTCAAACCAGGGGGGACGAGCAGTACTTC

V: TRBV12-5
size: once
J: TRBJ2-3
D: NA
CDR3: CASGLGGRRTDTQYF
DNA: TGTGCTAGTGGTTTGGGGGGCAGGCGTACAGATACGCAGTATTTT

V: TRBV7-6
size: NA
J: TRBJ2-1
D: TRBD1
CDR3: CASSRDRGAYNEQFF
DNA: TGTGCCAGCAGCCGCGACAGGGGGGCCTACAATGAGCAGTTCTTC

V: TRBV7-2
size: once
J: TRBJ1-1
D: TRBD1
CDR3: CASSLGTGNTEAFF
DNA: TGTGCCAGCAGCTTAGGGACAGGAAACACTGAAGCTTTCTTT

V: TRBV3-1/TRBV3-2
size: NA
J: TRBJ1-1
D: NA
CDR3: CASSRTGKTEAFF
DNA: TGTGCCAGCAGCCGCACAGGGAAGACTGAAGCTTTCTTT

V: TRBV11-2
size: NA
J: TRBJ1-6
D: NA
CDR3: CASSSVTYNSPLHF
DNA: TGTGCCAGCAGCTCCGTCACTTATAATTCACCCCTCCACTTT

V: TRBV27
size: NA
J: TRBJ2-5
D: NA
CDR3: CASSPLRGFETQYF
DNA: TGTGCCAGCAGCCCCTTACGCGGGTTTGAGACCCAGTACTTC

V: TRBV28
size: NA
J: TRBJ1-1
D: NA
CDR3: CASRVGPLNTEAFF
DNA: TGTGCCAGCAGGGTGGGACCGCTGAACACTGAAGCTTTCTTT

V: TRBV3-1/TRBV3-2
size: NA
J: TRBJ2-2
D: NA
CDR3: CASSHESGVDTGELFF
DNA: TGTGCCAGCAGCCACGAATCGGGAGTAGACACCGGGGAGCTGTTTTTT

V: TRBV3-1/TRBV3-2
size: NA
J: TRBJ1-4
D: TRBD1
CDR3: CASSPWTGQEKLFF
DNA: TGTGCCAGCAGCCCCTGGACAGGGCAGGAAAAACTGTTTTTT

V: TRBV7-2
size: NA
J: TRBJ1-1
D: NA
CDR3: CASSTRRVGNTEAFF
DNA: TGTGCCAGCAGCACCCGCAGGGTTGGGAACACTGAAGCTTTCTTT

V: TRBV11-2
size: NA
J: TRBJ2-5
D: NA
CDR3: CASSEGETQYF
DNA: TGTGCCAGCAGCGAGGGGGAGACCCAGTACTTC

V: TRBV3-1/TRBV3-2
size: NA
J: TRBJ1-1
D: TRBD1
CDR3: CASSHGDRAGTEAFF
DNA: TGTGCCAGCAGCCATGGGGACAGGGCGGGCACTGAAGCTTTCTTT

V: TRBV30
size: NA
J: TRBJ1-2
D: TRBD1
CDR3: CAWSVRQGQTNYGYTF
DNA: TGTGCCTGGAGTGTACGGCAGGGACAGACTAACTATGGCTACACCTTC

V: TRBV5-1
size: NA
J: TRBJ1-4
D: TRBD1
CDR3: CASSSGQGAANEKLFF
DNA: TGCGCCAGCAGCTCGGGACAGGGGGCTGCTAATGAAAAACTGTTTTTT

V: TRBV7-9
size: NA
J: TRBJ1-1
D: NA
CDR3: CASSNWGEMNTEAFF
DNA: TGTGCCAGCAGCAATTGGGGGGAGATGAACACTGAAGCTTTCTTT

V: TRBV10-2
size: few
J: TRBJ2-2
D: TRBD2
CDR3: CASRASGNTGELFF
DNA: TGCGCCAGCAGGGCTAGCGGGAACACCGGGGAGCTGTTTTTT

V: TRBV3-1/TRBV3-2
size: NA
J: TRBJ1-4
D: NA
CDR3: CASSQVWGNEKLFF
DNA: TGTGCCAGCAGCCAGGTGTGGGGTAATGAAAAACTGTTTTTT

V: TRBV7-2
size: NA
J: TRBJ1-5
D: NA
CDR3: CASSLMTGQPQHF
DNA: TGTGCCAGCAGCTTAATGACGGGTCAGCCCCAGCATTTT

V: TRBV7-2
size: few
J: TRBJ1-4
D: TRBD1
CDR3: CASSLDRGNEKLFF
DNA: TGTGCCAGCAGCCTCGACAGGGGTAATGAAAAACTGTTTTTT

V: TRBV27
size: NA
J: TRBJ2-3
D: TRBD2
CDR3: CASSFASGSRTDTQYF
DNA: TGTGCCAGCAGTTTCGCTAGCGGGTCCCGCACAGATACGCAGTATTTT

V: TRBV6-1
size: NA
J: TRBJ1-5
D: NA
CDR3: CASSEAPGGPQHF
DNA: TGTGCCAGCAGTGAAGCGCCTGGTGGGCCCCAGCATTTT

V: TRBV10-3
size: NA
J: TRBJ1-5
D: NA
CDR3: CAIRREGQPQHF
DNA: TGTGCCATCAGGAGGGAGGGTCAGCCCCAGCATTTT

V: TRBV12-3/TRBV12-4
size: NA
J: TRBJ1-4
D: NA
CDR3: CASSFKANEKLFF
DNA: TGTGCCAGCAGTTTTAAGGCTAATGAAAAACTGTTTTTT

V: TRBV28
size: NA
J: TRBJ2-7
D: TRBD2
CDR3: CASSRSGLAGGEQYF
DNA: TGTGCCAGCAGCCGCTCGGGACTAGCGGGAGGCGAGCAGTACTTC

V: TRBV6-1
size: once
J: TRBJ1-5
D: NA
CDR3: CASSEVQGSGQPQHF
DNA: TGTGCCAGCAGTGAGGTTCAAGGGTCGGGGCAGCCCCAGCATTTT

V: TRBV19
size: NA
J: TRBJ2-2
D: TRBD2
CDR3: CASSMRASGKPGELFF
DNA: TGTGCCAGTAGTATGAGGGCTAGCGGGAAACCCGGGGAGCTGTTTTTT

V: TRBV18
size: NA
J: TRBJ1-5
D: TRBD1
CDR3: CASSLGQGKNQPQHF
DNA: TGTGCCAGCTCATTGGGACAGGGGAAGAATCAGCCCCAGCATTTT

V: TRBV30
size: NA
J: TRBJ1-5
D: NA
CDR3: CAWGASLWGQPQHF
DNA: TGTGCCTGGGGGGCGTCCCTCTGGGGTCAGCCCCAGCATTTT

V: TRBV7-2
size: NA
J: TRBJ2-1
D: NA
CDR3: CASSWPLGVSYNEQFF
DNA: TGTGCCAGCAGCTGGCCGTTAGGGGTTTCCTACAATGAGCAGTTCTTC

V: TRBV12-3/TRBV12-4
size: NA
J: TRBJ2-1
D: NA
CDR3: CASSPTDGREQFF
DNA: TGTGCCAGCAGTCCAACTGATGGGAGGGAGCAGTTCTTC

V: TRBV11-3
size: NA
J: TRBJ2-7
D: TRBD1
CDR3: CASSPAGGPYEQYF
DNA: TGTGCCAGCAGCCCAGCAGGGGGTCCCTACGAGCAGTACTTC

V: TRBV5-1
size: NA
J: TRBJ1-2
D: NA
CDR3: CASSLAGGHTQGNGYTF
DNA: TGCGCCAGCAGCTTGGCCGGTGGCCATACCCAGGGTAATGGCTACACCTTC

V: TRBV7-3
size: NA
J: TRBJ1-1
D: NA
CDR3: CASSLEQGTEAFF
DNA: TGTGCCAGCAGCCTAGAACAGGGAACTGAAGCTTTCTTT

V: TRBV2
size: NA
J: TRBJ2-2
D: TRBD2
CDR3: CASSETGGAGELFF
DNA: TGTGCCAGCAGTGAGACCGGGGGGGCCGGGGAGCTGTTTTTT

V: TRBV5-6
size: NA
J: TRBJ2-7
D: NA
CDR3: CASSLQLEQYF
DNA: TGTGCCAGCAGCTTGCAGCTCGAGCAGTACTTC

V: TRBV29-1
size: NA
J: TRBJ2-7
D: NA
CDR3: CSVRGQGINYEQYF
DNA: TGCAGCGTTAGGGGTCAGGGGATTAACTACGAGCAGTACTTC

V: TRBV5-1
size: NA
J: TRBJ2-6
D: NA
CDR3: CASRRGDSGANVLTF
DNA: TGCGCCAGCCGGAGAGGGGATTCCGGGGCCAACGTCCTGACTTTC

V: TRBV19
size: few
J: TRBJ1-5
D: NA
CDR3: CASSIRQKGPQHF
DNA: TGTGCCAGTAGTATAAGACAGAAGGGGCCCCAGCATTTT

V: TRBV6-6
size: NA
J: TRBJ1-2
D: NA
CDR3: CASTRGGSNYGYTF
DNA: TGTGCCAGCACTAGGGGGGGCAGTAACTATGGCTACACCTTC

V: TRBV19
size: NA
J: TRBJ2-1
D: NA
CDR3: CASSIGQIYNEQFF
DNA: TGTGCCAGTAGTATTGGACAGATATACAATGAGCAGTTCTTC

V: TRBV3-1/TRBV3-2
size: NA
J: TRBJ2-7
D: NA
CDR3: CASSQVHEQYF
DNA: TGTGCCAGCAGCCAAGTCCACGAGCAGTACTTC

V: TRBV5-6
size: few
J: TRBJ1-6
D: NA
CDR3: CASSPGVSGNSPLHF
DNA: TGTGCCAGCAGTCCAGGAGTGTCGGGTAATTCACCCCTCCACTTT

V: TRBV29-1
size: NA
J: TRBJ2-7
D: TRBD1
CDR3: CSGGQGAYEQYF
DNA: TGCAGCGGCGGACAGGGAGCCTACGAGCAGTACTTC

V: TRBV27
size: NA
J: TRBJ1-1
D: TRBD1
CDR3: CASSLYRGGTEAFF
DNA: TGTGCCAGCAGTTTATACAGGGGAGGGACTGAAGCTTTCTTT

V: TRBV15
size: NA
J: TRBJ1-3
D: NA
CDR3: CATSRELWDQLSGNTIYF
DNA: TGTGCCACCAGCAGAGAATTATGGGACCAACTCTCTGGAAACACCATATATTTT

V: TRBV7-2
size: NA
J: TRBJ2-7
D: NA
CDR3: CASSLSRYEQYF
DNA: TGTGCCAGCAGCTTAAGCCGGTACGAGCAGTACTTC

V: TRBV5-4
size: NA
J: TRBJ1-1
D: NA
CDR3: CASGTENTEAFF
DNA: TGTGCCAGTGGGACGGAGAACACTGAAGCTTTCTTT

V: TRBV5-1
size: NA
J: TRBJ2-5
D: NA
CDR3: CASTLRGGGQETQYF
DNA: TGCGCCAGCACCCTTCGGGGAGGAGGGCAAGAGACCCAGTACTTC